A single sample is the source of the 27 T cell receptor beta chains below, sequenced in a study of blood T cells in healthy people across ages. It was with a sample-barcoded 5' primer and a J-beta primer mix that a second PCR of about 6 to 12 cycles was run. TCRdb re-analysed the 5' RACE reads in MiXCR, keeping a single row per CDR3 protein. The sample lists hundreds of thousands of distinct CDR3 sequences, roughly 50% seen once, with roughly 34% in the top ten. Sequencing was carried out using blood. The receptors were gathered from a man aged 55 to 70 in good health.

V is TRBV20-1 and J is TRBJ2-1; D might be TRBD2 (7 bases). V was shortened by 6 bases and J by 1 base, with 22 bases between the two germline ends. This CDR3 contains 17 residues. CDR1 is DFQATT, CDR2 SNEGSKA, per germline (reference sequence). The CDR3 DNA reads as TGCAGTGCACCCCCAGGCTGGACTAGGGGGTCCTACAATGAGCAGTTCTTC. Translated, it gives CSAPPGWTRGSYNEQFF.

The chain recombines TRBV7-9 with TRBJ2-4; no reliable D call. V lost 1 base to trimming and J lost 0 bases, with 4 bases between them. Germline V gene sequence: CDR1 SEHNR, CDR2 FQNEAQ (reference sequence). This CDR3 has 14 residues. DNA of the CDR3: TGTGCCAGCAGCTTAGAACAAGCCAAAAACATTCAGTACTTC. It codes for CASSLEQAKNIQYF.

The CDR3 reads CASSRDGHEKLFF. The CDR3 nucleotides are TGTGCCAGCAGTCGGGACGGCCATGAAAAACTGTTTTTT. The J gene is TRBJ1-4, the V gene TRBV3-1; weak D call: TRBD1 (5 bases). CDR1 is LGHDT, CDR2 YNNKEL, per germline (reference sequence). V dropped 6 bases and J dropped 6 bases, with 11 bases sitting between them. The CDR3 is 13 residues long. Full variable domain (remainder filled in from reference TRBV3-1 and TRBJ1-4): DTAVSQTPKYLVTQMGNDKSIKCEQNLGHDTMYWYKQDSKKFLKIMFSYNNKELIINETVPNRFSPKSPDKAHLNLHINSLELGDSAVYFCASSRDGHEKLFFGSGTQLSVL.

The genes are TRBV10-3 and TRBJ2-3; TRBD2 matches at 9 bases. Trimming removed 2 bases from V and 2 bases from J; junction bases left unmatched: 5. This CDR3 comprises 16 residues. CDR1 and CDR2 from the germline V gene are ENHRY and SYGVKD. In nucleotides, the CDR3 is TGTGCCATCAGTGAGATGGCTAGCGGGACCACAGATACGCAGTATTTT. It translates to CAISEMASGTTDTQYF.

This clonotype was counted only a few times. The gene calls are TRBV6-5 and TRBJ2-1; D may match TRBD1 or TRBD2 (5 bases each). Germline CDR1 MNHEY, CDR2 SVGAGI. This CDR3 region has 12 residues. With 5 bases removed from V and 12 bases from J, the gap between germline ends came to 14 bases. Here the CDR3 reads CASSLRGGMQFF. The CDR3 DNA sequence: TGTGCCAGCAGTCTCCGTGGGGGTATGCAGTTCTTC.

This clonotype was recorded only once. The chain has TRBV5-1 and TRBJ2-7; 12 bases align to TRBD1. With the DNA end fitting TRBJ2-5 better, the J assignment may be wrong. Germline-derived CDR1 and CDR2 are SGHRS and YFSETQ. This CDR3 is 16 amino acids long. The CDR3 DNA reads TGCGCCAGCAGCTTGGAAGGGACAGGGGGCCGAGAGACCCAGTACTTC. Amino acids: CASSLEGTGGRETQYF.

The chain links TRBV7-2 to TRBJ2-5, with D possibly matching TRBD2 (6 bases). The length of the CDR3 is 15 residues. Trimming removed 7 bases at V and 0 bases at J, with 15 bases between. Germline CDR1 reads SGHTA; CDR2 reads FQGNSA. CDR3 in amino acids: CASTIVGGYQETQYF. For the CDR3, the DNA is TGTGCCAGCACCATAGTTGGGGGGTACCAAGAGACCCAGTACTTC. Based on the CDR3 plus reference TRBV7-2 and TRBJ2-5, the full variable domain is GAGVSQSPSNKVTEKGKDVELRCDPISGHTALYWYRQSLGQGLEFLIYFQGNSAPDKSGLPSDRFSAERTGGSVSTLTIQRTQQEDSAVYLCASTIVGGYQETQYFGPGTRLLVL.

V usage is TRBV14 and J usage is TRBJ2-5; 12 nucleotides match TRBD2. This CDR3 comprises 15 residues. Trimming at V came to 1 base and at J to 5 bases, leaving 2 bases not matched to a gene. CDR1 SGHDN and CDR2 FVKESK come from the germline V gene. CDR3 in DNA: TGTGCCAGCAGCCAAGGACTAGCGGGGGATGAGACCCAGTACTTC. It yields the protein CASSQGLAGDETQYF.

The chain links TRBV7-2 to TRBJ2-7; 12 bases line up with TRBD1. The trim removed 3 bases at V and 6 bases at J, leaving 6 bases unmatched. There are 15 residues in the CDR3. Germline-derived CDR1 and CDR2 are SGHTA and FQGNSA. The DNA for the CDR3 is TGTGCCAGCAGCTTGGGCGGGACAGGGGGCGTCGAGCAGTACTTC. Residues: CASSLGGTGGVEQYF.

This chain links TRBV3-1 with TRBJ1-5; D is unclear. V lost 3 bases and J 0 bases, leaving 12 bases between the germline ends. The length of the CDR3 is 16 residues. Germline V gives CDR1 LGHDT, CDR2 YNNKEL (reference sequence). The CDR3 sequence: CASSHLKNYSNQPQHF. The CDR3 DNA is TGTGCCAGCAGCCATCTCAAGAATTATAGCAATCAGCCCCAGCATTTT.

V usage is TRBV4-2 and J usage is TRBJ2-6; D is possibly TRBD1 (7 bases). The germline V and J ends were trimmed by 0 bases and 3 bases, with 12 bases remaining between them. Looked up from germline, CDR1 is LGHNA and CDR2 is YNFKEQ. This CDR3 contains 17 residues. CDR3 DNA sequence: TGTGCCAGCAGCCAAGATCAGGGGGGCGTTGGGGCCAACGTCCTGACTTTC. Translating it yields CASSQDQGGVGANVLTF.

The chain has TRBV7-9 and TRBJ2-5; no reliable D call. The length of the CDR3 is 14 residues. Deletions cut 1 base from V and 1 base from J, with 7 bases between. CDR1 is SEHNR and CDR2 is FQNEAQ in the germline V gene (reference sequence). The CDR3, as DNA: TGTGCCAGCAGCTTAGTCCAGTTCCAAGAGACCCAGTACTTC. Translating it yields CASSLVQFQETQYF.

DNA of the CDR3: TGCGCCAGCAGCTCGGGGGGGACTACGAACAATGAGCAGTTCTTC. It specifies CASSSGGTTNNEQFF. The gene calls are TRBV5-1 and TRBJ2-1, with TRBD2 identical over 8 bases. Germline loops: CDR1 SGHRS, CDR2 YFSETQ. V was pared by 3 bases and J by 5 bases, with 7 bases of the junction left unmatched. This CDR3 region has 15 residues.

The chain is built from TRBV6-1 and TRBJ2-3, with D perhaps matching TRBD1 or TRBD2 (5 bases each). CDR1 MNHNS and CDR2 SASEGT come from the germline V gene. This CDR3 comprises 14 residues. Trimming stripped 10 bases from V and 0 bases from J, with 14 bases between. CDR3 DNA: TGTGCCAACAGCCCCGGGGACAGCACAGATACGCAGTATTTT. Protein sequence: CANSPGDSTDTQYF.

Written as DNA, the CDR3 is TGTGCCAGCAGTTTAGTAGGATCCACGGTGACTAGCGTCCACGAGCAGTACTTC. Protein sequence: CASSLVGSTVTSVHEQYF. This sequence joins TRBV12-3 or TRBV12-4 and TRBJ2-7, with 8 positions matching TRBD2. This CDR3 spans 18 amino acids. V dropped 1 base and J dropped 5; count of bases not matched to a gene: 16.

The V and J genes are TRBV28 and TRBJ2-3; TRBD1 might be the D (7 bases). Trimming took off 8 bases at V and 0 bases at J, with 12 bases between the two ends. The germline gives CDR1 MDHEN, CDR2 SYDVKM. The CDR3 has 14 amino acids. DNA of the CDR3: TGTGCCAGCGCAGGGGGGCTGAGCACAGATACGCAGTATTTT. Translating it yields CASAGGLSTDTQYF.

This chain connects TRBV27 to TRBJ2-7; 9 bases are a match to TRBD1. This CDR3 is 16 amino acids long. J was trimmed by 2 bases and V by 5 bases; bases with no gene match: 10. Per the germline V gene, CDR1 is MNHEY and CDR2 is SMNVEV (reference sequence). The DNA of the CDR3 is TGTGCCAGCAGTATAAATCCGGGACAGGGAACCTACGAGCAGTACTTC. Translation gives CASSINPGQGTYEQYF.

This clonotype has a handful of counts. The chain joins TRBV4-2 to TRBJ2-7, with a weak D call TRBD2 (6 bases). The CDR3 is 15 residues long. In germline, CDR1 is LGHNA, CDR2 YNFKEQ. V gave up 1 base and J gave up 4 bases, with 14 bases separating them. CDR3 loop: CASSQVDQGGYEQYF. The DNA of the CDR3 is TGTGCCAGCAGCCAAGTTGATCAAGGAGGGTACGAGCAGTACTTC.

This sequence joins TRBV12-3 or TRBV12-4 and TRBJ2-5; D possibly matches TRBD1 or TRBD2 (5 bases each). V gave up 5 bases and J gave up 5 bases, with 18 bases separating them. CDR3 length: 15 amino acids. CDR3 coding DNA: TGTGCCAGCAGTCTTATTGGGGGTGGATCGGAGACCCAGTACTTC. It codes for CASSLIGGGSETQYF.

The chain carries TRBV12-3 or TRBV12-4 and TRBJ1-5; D is ambiguous. CDR3 size: 12 residues. Trimming shortened V by 1 base and J by 9 bases, and 7 bases separated the two germline ends. The CDR3 here is CASSLGVGPQHF. The CDR3 nucleotides are TGTGCCAGCAGTTTAGGGGTGGGGCCCCAGCATTTT.

The V gene is TRBV20-1, the J gene TRBJ2-1; D unclear. V was trimmed by 6 bases and J by 5 bases, leaving 5 bases between them. Looked up from germline, CDR1 is DFQATT and CDR2 is SNEGSKA (reference sequence). There are 10 residues in the CDR3. This CDR3 is CSAKDNEQFF. CDR3 bases: TGCAGTGCCAAGGACAATGAGCAGTTCTTC.

CDR3 in DNA: TGCAGTGCCACCAAGACAGGTTTCGGGTACCAAGAGACCCAGTACTTC. It translates to CSATKTGFGYQETQYF. This chain uses TRBV20-1 with TRBJ2-5; D is perhaps TRBD1 (6 bases). V dropped 6 bases and J dropped 0 bases, with 20 bases sitting between them. The CDR3 spans 16 residues. CDR1 and CDR2 (germline): DFQATT, SNEGSKA (reference sequence).

This chain connects TRBV11-2 to TRBJ2-5; D remains unclear. The J call may be mistaken, given a closer DNA end match to TRBJ2-4. Germline V gene sequence: CDR1 SGHAT, CDR2 FQNNGV. CDR3 length equals 12 residues. CDR3 DNA sequence: TGTGCCAGCAGCCAGAGTAGGAACATTCAGTACTTC. Translated, it gives CASSQSRNIQYF.

This clonotype was found a few times. The V and J genes are TRBV2 and TRBJ1-1; no definite D call. Germline V gene lookup returns CDR1 SNHLY and CDR2 FYNNEI. This CDR3 spans 12 amino acids. With 4 bases removed from V and 7 bases from J, the gap between germline ends came to 10 bases. CDR3 nucleotides: TGTGCCAGCAGTGGTGGCCGTATTGAAGCTTTCTTT. It codes for CASSGGRIEAFF. The full variable domain, completed using reference TRBV2 and TRBJ1-1, is EPEVTQTPSHQVTQMGQEVILRCVPISNHLYFYWYRQILGQKVEFLVSFYNNEISEKSEIFDDQFSVERPDGSNFTLKIRSTKLEDSAMYFCASSGGRIEAFFGQGTRLTVV.

As for this clonotype: A much larger clone differs from this one at a single base, so this may be a read error. CDR3 in DNA: TGTGCCAGCAGGGACGGAACTAACTATGGCTACATCTTC. It codes for CASRDGTNYGYIF. The chain carries TRBV25-1 and TRBJ1-2, with D hard to call. CDR1 is MGHDK, CDR2 SYGVNS, per germline. This CDR3 contains 13 residues.

The chain employs TRBV3-1 and TRBJ2-3, with D possibly being TRBD2 (6 bases). CDR1 is LGHDT, CDR2 YNNKEL, per germline (reference sequence). This CDR3 is 15 amino acids long. V lost 2 bases and J 2 bases, leaving 11 bases between the germline ends. The DNA of the CDR3 is TGTGCCAGCAGCCAAACGCCGGGGGACACAGATACGCAGTATTTT. This codes for CASSQTPGDTDTQYF.

The chain couples TRBV24-1 to TRBJ2-3; D gene uncertain. CDR1 and CDR2 from the germline V gene are KGHDR and SFDVKD. Trimming shortened V by 3 bases and J by 5 bases, and 26 bases separated the two germline ends. The length of the CDR3 is 19 residues. The CDR3 protein is CATSDLKGFPTFPEDTQYF. CDR3 nucleotides: TGTGCCACCAGTGATCTTAAAGGGTTCCCTACCTTCCCCGAAGATACGCAGTATTTT.